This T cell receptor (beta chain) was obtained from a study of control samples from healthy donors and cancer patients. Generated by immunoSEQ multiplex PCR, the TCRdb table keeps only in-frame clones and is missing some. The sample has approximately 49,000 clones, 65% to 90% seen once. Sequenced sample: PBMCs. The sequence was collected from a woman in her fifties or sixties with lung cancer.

CDR3 sequence reads: CASSQGRGTGYEKLFF. The CDR3 nucleotides are TGCGCCAGCAGCCAAGGCCGAGGGACAGGGTATGAAAAACTGTTTTTT. The rearrangement links TRBV4-1 to TRBJ1-4; 9 nucleotides match TRBD1. This CDR3 contains 16 residues. Germline trimming cut 1 base from V and 6 bases from J; bases unmatched to any gene: 6. The germline gives CDR1 MGHRA, CDR2 YSYEKL.